This section outlines one TCR beta chain sequence together with its context. Antigen specificity is unknown. The data originate from a study of T cells after yellow fever vaccination. TCRdb processed the 5' RACE reads anew with MiXCR; each CDR3 protein has one entry. There are 120,000 or so distinct CDR3 sequences in the sample; nearly 15% occur only once, and more than 40% lies in the top ten. The germline V gene encodes CDR1 DFQATT and CDR2 SNEGSKA (reference sequence). The CDR3 extends over 14 amino acids. Trimming cost V 0 bases and J 3 bases, with 11 bases left between them. General observations from the study: A minor fraction of clonotypes spanned both CD4 and CD8 compartments. The secondary response was weaker, and its peak arrived faster, on day 5 versus 15. Subsequent booster samples again held most clones from primary vaccination (96% CD4, over 80% CD8).

V and J are TRBV20-1 and TRBJ1-2; the D gene is possibly TRBD1 (5 bases). Sequencing was performed on CD8+ T cells sorted from PBMCs, taken 5 days after the yellow fever booster vaccination. The TCR originated in a man younger than 35 who received the YFV17D yellow fever vaccine. CDR3 sequence reads: CSARDRDPDYGYTF. The DNA for the CDR3 is TGCAGTGCTAGAGACAGGGATCCTGACTATGGCTACACCTTC.